These 16 T cell receptor beta chains originate from one sample sequenced in a study of blood T cell repertoires in COVID-19. Clones were sequenced by immunoSEQ multiplex PCR, and TCRdb holds only the in-frame ones, with some missing. The table lists 130,000 or so clones, around 77% of them singletons, with roughly 7.3% in the top ten. Specimen: peripheral blood. The source of these receptors is a human donor in a cohort sampled during active COVID-19.

This chain connects TRBV28 to TRBJ2-7; TRBD1 agrees at 10 bases. V shed 3 bases, J shed 2 bases, and the junction held 4 bases outside the gene matches. From germline, CDR1 is MDHEN and CDR2 SYDVKM. The length of the CDR3 is 15 residues. The CDR3 reads CASSLTGTGAYEQYF. In DNA, the CDR3 is TGTGCCAGCAGTTTGACCGGGACAGGGGCCTACGAGCAGTACTTC.

V gene TRBV12-3 or TRBV12-4 combines with J gene TRBJ1-1, with a tentative D call TRBD1 (5 bases). This CDR3 spans 12 amino acids. Trimming took 5 bases from V and 5 from J, leaving 9 bases between them. CDR3 nucleotide sequence: TGTGCCAGCAGTCGACAGTTAACTGAAGCTTTCTTT. Encoded protein: CASSRQLTEAFF.

The V gene is TRBV28, the J gene TRBJ1-6, with D perhaps TRBD1 (6 bases). From germline, CDR1 is MDHEN and CDR2 SYDVKM. V was clipped by 3 bases and J by 8 bases, with 11 bases between them. The CDR3 has 14 residues. The CDR3 DNA reads TGTGCCAGCAGTTTGGGTCAGGGGTATTCACCCCTCCACTTT. This gives the protein CASSLGQGYSPLHF.

This chain's CDR3 is CASSWGPNEKLFF. DNA of the CDR3: TGTGCCAGCAGCTGGGGCCCTAATGAAAAACTGTTTTTT. The V gene is TRBV5-4, the J gene TRBJ1-4, with D maybe TRBD1 (5 bases). The CDR3 length is 13 residues. V was clipped by 3 bases and J by 3 bases, with 6 bases between them. Germline-derived CDR1 and CDR2 are SGHNT and YYREEE (reference sequence).

In this sample, this clone turned up a few times. This chain connects TRBV4-1 to TRBJ1-5; maybe TRBD1 (6 bases). Trimming cost V 2 bases and J 4 bases, with 18 bases left between them. The CDR3 runs to 17 residues. Germline V lookup: CDR1 MGHRA, CDR2 YSYEKL. The CDR3 here is CASSQPNIGQSNQPQHF. The CDR3 nucleotides are TGCGCCAGCAGCCAACCGAACATCGGACAGTCAAATCAGCCCCAGCATTTT.

This clone was detected only a few times. V usage is TRBV5-1 and J usage is TRBJ2-7, with TRBD2 matching over 9 bases. Unmatched junction bases numbered 5, after V lost 4 bases and J lost 3 bases. Per germline, CDR1 SGHRS and CDR2 YFSETQ. There are 14 residues in the CDR3. This chain's CDR3 is CASSRTSEDYEQYF. The DNA of the CDR3 is TGCGCCAGCAGCCGGACTAGCGAGGACTACGAGCAGTACTTC.

This chain joins TRBV19 and TRBJ2-7; D ambiguous. Germline values: CDR1 LNHDA, CDR2 SQIVND (reference sequence). CDR3 length: 16 residues. V shed 3 bases and J shed 6 bases, with 21 bases lying between them. The CDR3 loop is CASSIMSSAPPGEQYF. CDR3 in DNA: TGTGCCAGTAGTATTATGTCGAGCGCTCCACCGGGCGAGCAGTACTTC.

The J gene is TRBJ1-5, the V gene TRBV6-5; a weak D match, TRBD1 (5 bases). The CDR3 consists of 15 residues. Trimming cost V 7 bases and J 6 bases, with 19 bases left between them. Germline V CDR1 and CDR2: MNHEY, SVGAGI. The CDR3 region has the DNA TGTGCCAGCACCCGCGCCAGGGAATTCCGTCAGCCCCAGCATTTT. Its protein product is CASTRAREFRQPQHF.

This clone was observed a handful of times. This sequence joins TRBV28 and TRBJ1-5; unclear D gene. In germline, CDR1 is MDHEN, CDR2 SYDVKM. Trimming left V 3 bases short and J 9 bases short, with 18 bases between. CDR3 size: 15 residues. The CDR3 is CASSFGVGKVVPQHF. The CDR3 bases are TGTGCCAGCAGTTTCGGGGTTGGCAAGGTTGTGCCCCAGCATTTT. Variable domain in full (rest from reference TRBV28 and TRBJ1-5): DVKVTQSSRYLVKRTGEKVFLECVQDMDHENMFWYRQDPGLGLRLIYFSYDVKMKEKGDIPEGYSVSREKKERFSLILESASTNQTSMYLCASSFGVGKVVPQHFGDGTRLSIL.

The chain's CDR3 is CASSIAGINEKLFF. In DNA form, the CDR3 reads TGTGCCAGTAGTATAGCGGGGATAAATGAAAAACTGTTTTTT. J is TRBJ1-4 and V is TRBV19; D unclear. The CDR3 totals 14 residues. Per germline, CDR1 LNHDA and CDR2 SQIVND (reference sequence). The V gene lost 1 base and the J gene lost 5 bases, with 8 bases spanning the gap.

V is TRBV7-2 and J is TRBJ1-2; D gene unclear. Per germline, CDR1 SGHTA and CDR2 FQGNSA. Trimming took 5 bases from V and 2 from J, leaving 9 bases between them. This CDR3 spans 13 amino acids. CDR3 loop: CASSKTPNYGYTF. DNA for the CDR3: TGTGCCAGCAGCAAGACACCGAACTATGGCTACACCTTC.

This clone is a singleton in its sample. The genes are TRBV5-4 and TRBJ1-2; a possible D gene is TRBD1 (6 bases). Germline CDR1 SGHNT, CDR2 YYREEE (reference sequence). The CDR3 runs 13 residues. V dropped 6 bases and J dropped 4 bases, with 13 bases sitting between them. The CDR3: CASKSRDIYGYTF. Here the CDR3 DNA reads TGTGCCAGCAAAAGCCGGGACATCTATGGCTACACCTTC.

With respect to this clone: The identical CDR3 is also encoded by other nucleotide sequences in the sample. The chain uses TRBV5-4 and TRBJ1-2, with D possibly being TRBD1 (5 bases). Germline lookup yields CDR1 SGHNT and CDR2 YYREEE (reference sequence). Trimming pared 0 bases from V and 1 base from J, leaving 10 bases between. The CDR3 runs to 15 residues. The CDR3, as DNA: TGTGCCAGCAGCTTGGGGGAAAGGGGTAACTATGGCTACACCTTC. Protein sequence: CASSLGERGNYGYTF.

The sample holds a few counts of this clone. J is TRBJ1-5 and V is TRBV5-8, with D uncertain. This CDR3 comprises 9 residues. The ends were cut back, 6 bases at V and 9 bases at J, with 4 bases in the middle. Germline assignment: CDR1 SGHTS and CDR2 YDEGEE. CDR3 residues: CASTRPQHF. CDR3 DNA sequence: TGTGCCAGCACCCGGCCCCAGCATTTT. The full variable domain, in which reference TRBV5-8 and TRBJ1-5 provide the parts outside the CDR3, is EAGVTQSPTHLIKTRGQQATLRCSPISGHTSVYWYQQALGLGLQFLLWYDEGEERNRGNFPPRFSGRQFPNYSSELNVNALELEDSALYLCASTRPQHFGDGTRLSIL.

The chain combines TRBV5-6 with TRBJ2-7; 7 nucleotides agree with TRBD2. V was clipped by 5 bases and J by 3 bases; unmatched bases: 8. The CDR3 loop spans 14 amino acids. The germline gives CDR1 SGHDT, CDR2 YYEEEE. CDR3 region: CASRRSGTSYEQYF. Here the CDR3 DNA reads TGTGCCAGCAGGCGAAGCGGGACCAGCTACGAGCAGTACTTC.

V gene TRBV2 combines with J gene TRBJ2-7; 8 bases fit TRBD2. Germline-derived CDR1 and CDR2 are SNHLY and FYNNEI. The junction had 13 bases not matched to a gene; V was cut back by 7 bases and J by 5 bases. This CDR3 comprises 15 residues. The chain's CDR3 is CASMGEAGARDEQYF. CDR3 bases: TGTGCCAGCATGGGGGAAGCGGGAGCAAGGGACGAGCAGTACTTC.